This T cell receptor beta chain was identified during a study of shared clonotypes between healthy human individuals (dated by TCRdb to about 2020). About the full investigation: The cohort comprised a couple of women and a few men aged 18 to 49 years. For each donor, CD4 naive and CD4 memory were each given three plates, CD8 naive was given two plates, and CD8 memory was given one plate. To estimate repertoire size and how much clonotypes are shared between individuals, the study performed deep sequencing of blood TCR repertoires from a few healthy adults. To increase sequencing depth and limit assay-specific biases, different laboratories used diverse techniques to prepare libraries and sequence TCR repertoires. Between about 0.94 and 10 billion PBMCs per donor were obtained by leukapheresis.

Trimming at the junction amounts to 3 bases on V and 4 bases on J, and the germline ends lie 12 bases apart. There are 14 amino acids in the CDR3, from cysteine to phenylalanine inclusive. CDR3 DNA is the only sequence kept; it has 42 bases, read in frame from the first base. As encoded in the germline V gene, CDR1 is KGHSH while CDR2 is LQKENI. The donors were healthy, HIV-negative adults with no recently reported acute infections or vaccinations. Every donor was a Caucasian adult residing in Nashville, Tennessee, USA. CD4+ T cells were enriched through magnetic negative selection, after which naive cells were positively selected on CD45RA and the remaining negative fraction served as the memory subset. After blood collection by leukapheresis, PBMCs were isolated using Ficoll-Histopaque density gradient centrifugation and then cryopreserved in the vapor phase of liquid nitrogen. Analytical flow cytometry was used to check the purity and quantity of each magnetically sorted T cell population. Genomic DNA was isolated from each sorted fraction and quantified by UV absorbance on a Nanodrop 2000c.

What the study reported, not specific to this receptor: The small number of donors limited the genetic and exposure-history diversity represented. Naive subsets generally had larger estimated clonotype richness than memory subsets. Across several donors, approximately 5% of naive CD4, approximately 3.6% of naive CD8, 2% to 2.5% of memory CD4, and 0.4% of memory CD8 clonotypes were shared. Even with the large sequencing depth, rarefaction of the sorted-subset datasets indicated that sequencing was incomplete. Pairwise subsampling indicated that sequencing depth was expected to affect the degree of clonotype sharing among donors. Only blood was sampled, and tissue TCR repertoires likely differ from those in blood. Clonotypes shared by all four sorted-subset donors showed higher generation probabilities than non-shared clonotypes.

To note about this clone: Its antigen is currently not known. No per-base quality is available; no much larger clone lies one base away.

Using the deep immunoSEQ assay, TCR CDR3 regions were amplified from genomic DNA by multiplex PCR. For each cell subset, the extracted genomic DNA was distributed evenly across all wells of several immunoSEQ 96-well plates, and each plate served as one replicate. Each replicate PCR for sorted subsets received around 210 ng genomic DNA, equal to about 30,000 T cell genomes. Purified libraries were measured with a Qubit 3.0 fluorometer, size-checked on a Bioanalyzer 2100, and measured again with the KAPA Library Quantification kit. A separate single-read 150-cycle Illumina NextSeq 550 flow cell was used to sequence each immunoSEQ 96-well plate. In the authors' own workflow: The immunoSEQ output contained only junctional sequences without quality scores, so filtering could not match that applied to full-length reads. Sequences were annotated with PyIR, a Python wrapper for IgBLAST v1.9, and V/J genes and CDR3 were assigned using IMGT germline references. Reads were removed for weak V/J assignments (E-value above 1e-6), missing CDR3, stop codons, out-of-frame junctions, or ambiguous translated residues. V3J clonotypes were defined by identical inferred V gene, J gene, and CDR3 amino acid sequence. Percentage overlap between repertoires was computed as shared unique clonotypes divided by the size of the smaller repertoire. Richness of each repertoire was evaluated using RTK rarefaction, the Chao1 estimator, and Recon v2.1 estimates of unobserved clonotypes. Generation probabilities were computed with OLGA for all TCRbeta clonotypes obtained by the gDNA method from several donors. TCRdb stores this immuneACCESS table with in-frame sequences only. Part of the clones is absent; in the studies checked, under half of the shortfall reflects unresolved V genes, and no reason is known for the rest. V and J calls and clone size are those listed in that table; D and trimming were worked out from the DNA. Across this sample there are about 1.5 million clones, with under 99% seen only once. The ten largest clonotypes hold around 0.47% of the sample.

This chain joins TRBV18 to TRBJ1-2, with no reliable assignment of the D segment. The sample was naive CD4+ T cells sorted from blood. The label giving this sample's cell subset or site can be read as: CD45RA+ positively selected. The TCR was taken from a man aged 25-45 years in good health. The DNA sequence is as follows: TGTGCCAGCTCACCCGGTGCCGATCCCTATGGCTACACCTTC. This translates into CASSPGADPYGYTF.